This record covers a single TCR beta chain. There is no known antigen for this receptor. No base quality values were provided; no much bigger clone lies one nucleotide off. Per the publication, the time point label means: cells obtained before transplantation from donor or recipient. CD3+CD4+ and CD3+CD8+ populations were FACS-sorted from unstimulated pre-transplant donor and recipient cells taken from spleen or lymph nodes. Libraries were built with the immunoSEQ multiplex PCR assay. For most patients, genomic DNA was isolated with the Qiagen DNeasy Blood and Tissue Kit and shipped frozen to Adaptive Biotechnologies for TCR sequencing. For most patients, genomic DNA was subjected to high-throughput TCR-beta CDR3 sequencing by Adaptive Biotechnologies. In the paper's pipeline: Adaptive's ImmunoSEQ software was the source of the TCR sequencing data for about 17 patients, while three other patients were processed with MiXCR and VDJtools. CD4 versus CD8 sorting errors were corrected by removing sequences found in both subsets at a frequency ratio below 5:1. CDR3 nucleotide sequences shared between donor and recipient were removed because their origin could not be assigned. At least 2-fold expansion over unstimulated cells and a minimum CFSE-low frequency of 0.002% (template counts) or 0.001% (read counts) were required for clones to be classified as alloreactive. A clone was considered mappable if detected in the sequenced pre-transplant spleen, lymph node, or MLR CFSE-low populations of the donor or recipient. Cumulative frequency of alloreactive clones was calculated as a percentage of all sequences weighted by copy number. TCRdb obtained this table from immuneACCESS and retained in-frame rearrangements with V and J assigned. These tables miss some clones; where compared with another copy, unresolved V genes account for less than half of the shortfall, and the remainder is unexplained. The V and J calls and clone size were taken over from that table, and D and trimming were inferred from the DNA. The sample table holds about 90,000 clones, of which roughly 90% were seen once. The ten largest clones add up to around 0.5% of the sample.

This entry belongs to a study of graft-versus-host responses after intestinal transplantation (dated by TCRdb to 2020 to 2023). Looking at the study overall: Multivisceral, liver-intestinal, or isolated intestinal transplants were received by the recipients. All recipients received anti-thymocyte globulin induction followed by maintenance tacrolimus and steroids for approximately 3 years. After intestinal transplantation, graft-versus-host and host-versus-graft alloreactive T cell clones in the graft, circulation and bone marrow were tracked using bulk TCR-beta CDR3 sequencing. To identify alloreactive clones, pre-transplant mixed lymphocyte reaction products were sequenced and then compared with unstimulated pre-transplant donor and recipient T cells. A cohort of about 26 intestinal transplant recipients, including one retransplant, was enrolled, and a few patients lacking pretransplant specimens were excluded. Donor T cell macrochimerism was defined as a peak of at least 4% donor T cells among recipient peripheral blood mononuclear cells. Instead of going to the commercial service, samples from a few later patients were sequenced in-house on an Illumina MiSeq and processed with MiXCR.

Points the paper makes about the study in general: GvH clones were detected in recipient bone marrow, and some appeared earlier in ileal mucosa or blood, consistent with an intestinal mucosal origin. The relatively low number and heterogeneity of intestinal transplant patients limited the conclusions. Early after transplant, declines in HvG clones were associated with peak levels of circulating GvH clones. In patients with donor T cell macrochimerism, the allografts had high GvH to HvG T cell clonal ratios.

This clonotype was sampled from a human donor who received an intestinal transplant. The source material was unstimulated CD8+ T cells sorted from spleen or lymph node cells, sampled before intestinal transplant.

The sequence in DNA is TGTGCCAGCAGTTCAGGACAGGGGTCCATGAACACTGAAGCTTTCTTT. Its coded protein is CASSSGQGSMNTEAFF. The chain is made from TRBV6-5 and TRBJ1-1; 9 bases in between match TRBD1. V is trimmed back by 4 bases and J by 0 bases, and the junction contains 6 bases that no gene match accounts for. Counted from cysteine to phenylalanine, this CDR3 has 16 amino acids. The retained sequence is limited to the CDR3, 48 bases, with the frame set at the first base. CDR1 and CDR2 are drawn from the germline V gene: MNHEY, SVGAGI.